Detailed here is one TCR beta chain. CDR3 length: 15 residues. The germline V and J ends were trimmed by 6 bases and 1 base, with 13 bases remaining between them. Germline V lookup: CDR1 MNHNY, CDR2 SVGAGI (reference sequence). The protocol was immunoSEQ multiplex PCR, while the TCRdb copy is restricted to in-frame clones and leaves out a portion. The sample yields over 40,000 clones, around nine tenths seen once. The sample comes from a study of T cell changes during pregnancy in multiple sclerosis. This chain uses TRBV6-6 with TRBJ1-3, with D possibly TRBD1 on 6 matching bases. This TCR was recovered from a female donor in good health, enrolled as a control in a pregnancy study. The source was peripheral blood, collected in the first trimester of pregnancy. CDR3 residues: CASSSDRLSGNTIYF. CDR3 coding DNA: TGTGCCAGCAGCTCCGACAGGTTATCTGGAAACACCATATATTTT.